What follows are 20 T cell receptor beta chains derived from one specimen sequenced in a study of OX40 agonist ivuxolimab in advanced cancers. Library preparation used the immunoSEQ multiplex PCR assay. Sourced from immuneACCESS, this table was stored by TCRdb with only in-frame sequences that have V and J called. A share of the clones is absent; for the studies checked, an unresolved V gene accounts for under half, and the remainder has no known explanation. This sample holds about 23,000 clones; over 75% were observed only once. The ten largest clones take up 16% of the sample. The source material was CD4+ or CD8+ T cells sorted from blood, sampled in a trial of the OX40 agonist ivuxolimab. The receptor set was obtained from an adult with an advanced solid tumor such as melanoma, head and neck, liver or kidney cancer.

This CDR3 reads CASSLTSGVHEQFF. CDR3 DNA: TGTGCCAGCAGCTTAACTAGCGGGGTACATGAGCAGTTCTTC. The rearrangement uses TRBV7-6 and TRBJ2-1; the match to TRBD2 covers 10 bases. There are 14 residues in the CDR3. Looked up from germline, CDR1 is SGHVS and CDR2 is FNYEAQ. The junction had 3 bases not matched to a gene; V was cut back by 2 bases and J by 8 bases.

The chain carries TRBV27 and TRBJ2-7; TRBD1 or TRBD2 may be the D gene (6 bases each). The CDR3 consists of 14 residues. Germline CDR1 reads MNHEY; CDR2 reads SMNVEV (reference sequence). Trimming left V 8 bases short and J 7 bases short, with 21 bases between. CDR3 amino acids: CASWPGAGLGEQYF. In DNA form, the CDR3 reads TGTGCCAGCTGGCCGGGGGCGGGCCTAGGGGAGCAGTACTTC.

The chain has TRBV7-9 and TRBJ1-2; D is possibly TRBD1 (5 bases). CDR1 and CDR2 from the germline V gene are SEHNR and FQNEAQ (reference sequence). V gave up 7 bases and J gave up 1 base, with 13 bases separating them. CDR3 length equals 14 residues. CDR3 in amino acids: CASIQMTVNYGYTF. The CDR3 nucleotides read TGTGCCAGCATCCAAATGACAGTTAACTATGGCTACACCTTC.

The V and J genes are TRBV7-9 and TRBJ2-1, with D perhaps TRBD2 (5 bases). Trimming pared 5 bases from V and 2 bases from J, leaving 16 bases between. CDR1 is SEHNR and CDR2 is FQNEAQ in the germline V gene (reference sequence). CDR3 size: 16 residues. As DNA, the CDR3 is TGTGCCAGCAGCCCAAGCGGCCCGGGTACCTACAATGAGCAGTTCTTC. This sequence encodes CASSPSGPGTYNEQFF.

The V gene is TRBV6-6, the J gene TRBJ2-5; a possible D gene is TRBD1 (6 bases). The CDR3 has 15 residues. Germline CDR1 reads MNHNY; CDR2 reads SVGAGI (reference sequence). Trimming took 8 bases from V and 0 from J, leaving 16 bases between them. Here the CDR3 reads CASGRDQGYQETQYF. As DNA, the CDR3 is TGTGCCAGCGGAAGAGACCAGGGGTACCAAGAGACCCAGTACTTC.

The chain recombines TRBV6-4 with TRBJ1-6, with 7 nucleotides matching TRBD1. The germline V gene encodes CDR1 MRHNA and CDR2 SNTAGT. CDR3 length: 15 amino acids. V lost 5 bases to trimming and J lost 0 bases; unmatched junction nucleotides: 1. The CDR3 coding sequence is TGTGCCAGCAGTAGGGACAGCTCCTATAATTCACCCCTCCACTTT. Protein sequence: CASSRDSSYNSPLHF.

This clone was seen just once. The gene calls are TRBV2 and TRBJ2-1; 9 bases agree with TRBD2. Germline CDR1 and CDR2: SNHLY and FYNNEI. V was clipped by 11 bases and J by 9 bases; unmatched bases: 14. The CDR3 runs 14 residues. CDR3 protein: CAVTKRGASSEQFF. The CDR3 region has the DNA TGTGCCGTCACAAAGCGGGGGGCCTCTAGTGAGCAGTTCTTC.

J is TRBJ1-4 and V is TRBV6-5; 10 positions agree with TRBD1. The trim removed 5 bases at V and 2 bases at J, leaving 2 bases unmatched. The CDR3 contains 15 residues. Germline V gene sequence: CDR1 MNHEY, CDR2 SVGAGI. For the CDR3, the DNA is TGTGCCAGCAGTCGGACAGGGGGGACTAATGAAAAACTGTTTTTT. Protein product: CASSRTGGTNEKLFF.

In its sample, this clone was seen a few times. The CDR3 nucleotides read TGTGCCAGCTCAGGCAACACGCACAGGGGGCACTATGGCTACACCTTC. This translates into CASSGNTHRGHYGYTF. This sequence joins TRBV18 and TRBJ1-2; 9 nucleotides match TRBD1. The V segment lost 5 bases and the J segment 3 bases; nucleotides outside the gene matches: 10. This CDR3 region has 16 residues. In germline, CDR1 is KGHSH, CDR2 LQKENI.

The rearrangement joins TRBV7-9 to TRBJ2-1, with a weak D call TRBD2 (6 bases). Trimming cost V 1 base and J 0 bases, with 16 bases left between them. Germline V gene data show CDR1 as SEHNR and CDR2 as FQNEAQ (reference sequence). This CDR3 has 18 amino acids. The chain's CDR3 is CASSLGVGGVSSYNEQFF. CDR3 bases: TGTGCCAGCAGCTTAGGGGTCGGCGGGGTTAGCTCCTACAATGAGCAGTTCTTC.

The chain links TRBV5-5 to TRBJ2-2; D unresolved. The CDR3 sequence is 15 residues long. CDR1 and CDR2 (germline): SGHKS, YYEKEE (reference sequence). Trimming pared 6 bases from V and 0 bases from J, leaving 12 bases between. The DNA of the CDR3 is TGTGCCAGCACCCCAGACGGAGCGAACACCGGGGAGCTGTTTTTT. Encoded protein: CASTPDGANTGELFF.

This clone was detected a few times. The chain carries TRBV9 and TRBJ2-3; D unresolved. Deletions cut 0 bases from V and 7 bases from J, with 6 bases between. There are 12 residues in the CDR3. Germline V CDR1 and CDR2: SGDLS, YYNGEE. For the CDR3, the DNA is TGTGCCAGCAGCGTAGTAGATCATACGCAGTATTTT. As protein: CASSVVDHTQYF.

V usage is TRBV5-6 and J usage is TRBJ2-5; D unresolved. The CDR3 runs to 13 residues. Deletions cut 0 bases from V and 3 bases from J, with 6 bases between. CDR1 and CDR2 (germline): SGHDT, YYEEEE. CDR3 sequence (DNA): TGTGCCAGCAGCTTGGCCGGTAAAGAGACCCAGTACTTC. Amino acids: CASSLAGKETQYF. The full variable domain, its missing parts supplied by reference TRBV5-6 and TRBJ2-5, is DAGVTQSPTHLIKTRGQQVTLRCSPKSGHDTVSWYQQALGQGPQFIFQYYEEEERQRGNFPDRFSGHQFPNYSSELNVNALLLGDSALYLCASSLAGKETQYFGPGTRLLVL.

The CDR3 sequence is CASSLSSYNEQFF. The CDR3 DNA sequence: TGTGCCAGTAGTCTCAGCTCCTACAATGAGCAGTTCTTC. The rearrangement joins TRBV19 to TRBJ2-1; D unresolved. The CDR3 spans 13 residues. The germline V gene encodes CDR1 LNHDA and CDR2 SQIVND (reference sequence). V gave up 5 bases and J gave up 0 bases, with 5 bases separating them.

The gene calls are TRBV9 and TRBJ2-2; D ambiguous. The CDR3 spans 12 residues. Germline CDR1 is SGDLS and CDR2 is YYNGEE. Trimming took 3 bases from V and 7 from J, leaving 7 bases between them. The CDR3 DNA sequence: TGTGCCAGCAGCGCAGAAGACGGGGAGCTGTTTTTT. This encodes CASSAEDGELFF.

This chain joins TRBV29-1 and TRBJ2-1, with a weak D call TRBD1 (6 bases). Germline CDR1 reads SQVTM; CDR2 reads ANQGSEA. Trimming shortened V by 3 bases and J by 2 bases, and 8 bases separated the two germline ends. The CDR3 runs to 13 residues. The CDR3, as DNA: TGCAGCGTTGACCAGGGGACCTACAATGAGCAGTTCTTC. This gives the protein CSVDQGTYNEQFF.

V gene TRBV6-6 combines with J gene TRBJ2-6; 9 bases are a match to TRBD1. V shed 6 bases, J shed 3 bases, and the junction held 3 bases outside the gene matches. CDR1 is MNHNY, CDR2 SVGAGI, per germline (reference sequence). This CDR3 is built from 15 residues. The CDR3 is CASSDRGVGANVLTF. The DNA for the CDR3 is TGTGCCAGCAGCGACAGGGGGGTTGGGGCCAACGTCCTGACTTTC.

The chain recombines TRBV18 with TRBJ1-4; unclear D gene. The CDR3 loop spans 17 amino acids. Germline values: CDR1 KGHSH, CDR2 LQKENI. V gave up 0 bases and J gave up 0 bases, with 11 bases separating them. The CDR3 nucleotides read TGTGCCAGCTCACCACCGCCGGGGTCAGCAACTAATGAAAAACTGTTTTTT. Its protein product is CASSPPPGSATNEKLFF.

Here the CDR3 DNA reads TGTGCCAGCAGCTTGGTGGCCTCCTATGGCTACACCTTC. This codes for CASSLVASYGYTF. V and J are TRBV5-4 and TRBJ1-2, with D unresolved. V lost 0 bases and J 4 bases, leaving 7 bases between the germline ends. The CDR3 extends over 13 amino acids. CDR1 and CDR2 from the germline V gene are SGHNT and YYREEE (reference sequence).

The gene calls are TRBV5-6 and TRBJ1-4, with 8 bases aligning to TRBD1. V lost 4 bases, J lost 7 bases, and 9 bases stayed unmatched. The length of the CDR3 is 15 residues. CDR1 and CDR2 from the germline V gene are SGHDT and YYEEEE. CDR3 bases: TGTGCCAGCAGCATGGGGGCAGGGGGCCTTGAAAAACTGTTTTTT. Its protein product is CASSMGAGGLEKLFF.